This T cell receptor (beta chain) was sequenced during a study of CD4 T cells in relation to SARS-CoV-2 and coronaviruses (TCRdb year 2021). Looking at the study overall: The ViraFEST assay cultured PBMCs with antigen for more than eight days, then sequenced TCR beta CDR3s to find antigen-specific clonal expansions. Across all 12 patients in the full convalescent cohort, ages ranged from about 20 to 80 years, with a median of 38. Among the roughly twelve convalescent patients, 8 males and 4 females were included, and two of the subjects were Hispanic. Shared crossreactive spike epitopes were mapped to their HLA restriction using patient-derived lymphoblastoid cell lines. Memory CD4+ T cell crossreactivity between SARS-CoV-2 and common cold coronavirus spike proteins was assessed at the TCR clonotype level in the study. Samples from a few pre-COVID donors and the naive versus memory experiments were sequenced with the Adaptive Biotechnologies TCR-sequencing kit; other data were Illumina-based. A different TCR-beta assay, based on Illumina, was used to sequence expansion assays from other donors in the study.

V gives up 0 bases and J gives up 10 bases, and the segment between their germline ends measures 13 bases. From the cysteine through the phenylalanine, the CDR3 covers 15 amino acids. Of all the DNA, just the CDR3 is kept, 45 bases in frame from base 1. CDR1 KGHSH and CDR2 LQKENI are derived from the germline V gene. To separate naive from memory CD4+ T cells, cryopreserved PBMCs first underwent CD4 enrichment and then EasySep naive CD4+ T cell enrichment. For more than 8 days, sorted naive or memory CD4+ T cells (under 110,000) were cultured at a 1:1 ratio with T cell-depleted PBMCs and CEF peptides. In general, every peptide culture condition was set up in three replicate wells. Ficoll-Paque PLUS gradient centrifugation was used to isolate PBMCs from leukapheresis product or whole blood. The PBMCs went either fresh into the expansion assay or into cryopreservation at -140 degrees C. The QIAamp Micro DNA Kit was used to extract genomic DNA from the CD4+ T cells.

Survey-level immunoSEQ TCR-beta sequencing was performed on DNA from CEF-cultured naive and memory CD4+ T cells. Concerning the study's data processing: Preprocessing removed nonproductive sequences and CDR3s not starting with C, not ending with F or W, or shorter than 7 amino acids. The MANAFEST web app was used to call antigen-specific clonotypes on the basis of expansion compared with the reference and with other culture wells. A clone was considered positive if the clone showed significant expansion compared with the reference culture in 2 of 3 replicate wells at an FDR below 0.05. Positive clones also required significant expansion versus all other tandem wells and an odds ratio above 5. Cultured and uncultured naive and memory CD4+ repertoires were searched for previously identified spike- and CEF-reactive CDR3s. CDR3 homology was measured as pairwise Levenshtein distance, computed with the stringdist R package after trimming three terminal residues from each end. TCRdb carries this immuneACCESS record with in-frame sequences only. Its versions omit some clonotypes, under half of them owing to an unresolved V gene in the studies checked, with the rest unexplained. The DNA gave D and trimming, while V, J and clone size come from that table. Within this sample are over 40,000 clones, with roughly 84% of them counted one time only. The top ten hold around 1.2% of the sample.

In the case of this clone: The antigen it binds to is not known. Within one base of it there is no much larger clone, and no base qualities were kept.

What the authors observed across the whole study: Compared with monoreactive clones, crossreactive clones had significantly weaker SARS-CoV-2-driven expansion, a result consistent with antigenic imprinting. Naive versus memory sequencing indicated that memory recall responses, rather than primary responses primed during culture, are detected by the assay. Crossreactivity analysis centred on spike protein, so crossreactivity against other viral proteins was not assessed. Memory CD4+ clonotypes crossrecognizing SARS-CoV-2 and at least one common cold coronavirus spike were found in roughly 59% of donors. No donor contributed both pre-pandemic and post-infection samples, which limited tracing the source of pre-existing responses. The study was constrained by small numbers of patients and of tested TCRs.

The receptor's source is an adult with COVID-19. The chain is encoded by TRBV18 joined to TRBJ1-6; no confident D gene assignment can be made. Sample: naive CD4+ T cells from PBMCs, cultured in vitro. The meaning of the sample's cell subset or site label: naive CD4+ T cells isolated by negative enrichment. The CDR3 protein: CASSPPEWAVSPLHF. The base sequence is TGTGCCAGCTCACCACCGGAGTGGGCAGTCTCACCCCTCCACTTT.